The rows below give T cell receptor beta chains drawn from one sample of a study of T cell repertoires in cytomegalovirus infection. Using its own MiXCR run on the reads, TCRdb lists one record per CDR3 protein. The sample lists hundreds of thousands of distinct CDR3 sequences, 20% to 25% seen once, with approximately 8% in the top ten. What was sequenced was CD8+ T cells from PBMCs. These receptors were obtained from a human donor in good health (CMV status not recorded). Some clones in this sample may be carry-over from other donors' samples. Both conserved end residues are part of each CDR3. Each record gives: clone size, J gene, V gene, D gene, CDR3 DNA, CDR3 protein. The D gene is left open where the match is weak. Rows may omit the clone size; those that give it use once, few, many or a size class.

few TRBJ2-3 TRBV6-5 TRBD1 TGTGCCAGCAGTTACCCTAGGACAGGGGGTGTAGATACGCAGTATTTT CASSYPRTGGVDTQYF
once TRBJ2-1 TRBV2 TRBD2 TGTGCCAGCAGTTGGGGGGATGGACTAGCCTACAATGAGCAGTTCTTC CASSWGDGLAYNEQFF
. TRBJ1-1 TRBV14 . TGTGCCAGCAGCCATGGGGGTTTCACTGAAGCTTTCTTT CASSHGGFTEAFF
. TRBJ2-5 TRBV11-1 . TGTGCCAGCAGCTTAATCCGAAGGGGCCAAGAGACCCAGTACTTC CASSLIRRGQETQYF
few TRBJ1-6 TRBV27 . TGTGCCAGCACTCCTATCGGGGTTTCACCCCTCCACTTT CASTPIGVSPLHF
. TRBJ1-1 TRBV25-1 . TGTGCCAGCGAGGGTCCAGAGGGAACAGCTTTCTTT CASEGPEGTAFF
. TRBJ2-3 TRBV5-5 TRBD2 TGTGCCAGCAGCAAAGGACTAGCGGGGTCAGGCGATACGCAGTATTTT CASSKGLAGSGDTQYF
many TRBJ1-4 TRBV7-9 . TGTGCCAGCAGCGGAAGGGGGGGGAATGAAAAACTGTTTTTT CASSGRGGNEKLFF
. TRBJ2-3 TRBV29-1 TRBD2 TGCAGCGTTTCGGGACTAGCGGATATGGATACGCAGTATTTT CSVSGLADMDTQYF
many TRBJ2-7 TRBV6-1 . TGTGCCACCCTCCGCGGTTACGAGCAGTACTTC CATLRGYEQYF
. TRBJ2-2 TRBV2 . TGTGCCAGCAGTGAACTACGGAGGCCCAAGGTGAACACCGGGGAGCTGTTTTTT CASSELRRPKVNTGELFF
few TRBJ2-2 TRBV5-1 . TGCGCCAGCAGACTTCCGACAACCACCGGGGAGCTGTTTTTT CASRLPTTTGELFF
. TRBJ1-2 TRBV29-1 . TGCAGCGTTGAAGACAGGGTTGGGGGACACAGCAGAGCGAACTATGGCTACACCTTC CSVEDRVGGHSRANYGYTF
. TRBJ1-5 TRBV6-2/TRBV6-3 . TGTGCCAGCAGATCCCGGGGGGGGGTAAATCAGCCCCAGCATTTT CASRSRGGVNQPQHF
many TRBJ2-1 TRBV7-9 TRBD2 TGTGCCAGCAGCTTCTCAGCGGGGGTCGAGCAGTTCTTC CASSFSAGVEQFF
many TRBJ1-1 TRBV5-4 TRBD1 TGTGCCAGCAGTTTGACAGGGGCCAACACTGAAGCTTTCTTT CASSLTGANTEAFF
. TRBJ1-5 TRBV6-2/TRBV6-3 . TGTGCCAGCAGGAAACAGGTCAACAATCAGCCCCAGCATTTT CASRKQVNNQPQHF